In this sample, the clone carrying this T cell receptor beta chain turned up a few times. As yet, its antigen is unknown. The ends were cut back, 2 bases at V and 5 bases at J, with 19 bases in the middle. The CDR3 is made up of 16 amino acids. Looked up from germline, CDR1 is MNHNY and CDR2 is SVGAGI (reference sequence). The entry originates in a study of cytomegalovirus exposure and HLA in healthy donors. The PCR made use of 60 Vbeta and 13 Jbeta primers. Produced via immunoSEQ multiplex PCR; TCRdb's table is partial and in-frame only. The sample yields about 150,000 clones, 80% seen once. Study results and caveats: Per published accounts, TCR beta sequences correctly predicted the HLA-A and HLA-B alleles of most subjects. For cytomegalovirus status, the classifier reportedly gave diagnoses with high specificity and sensitivity. Later work found that TCR association rates differed between HLA loci; DRB1 had the most and HLA-C the fewest.

This sequence was found in a man younger than 45 in good health and CMV-seronegative. Material for sequencing was PBMCs. V and J are TRBV6-6 and TRBJ2-7; TRBD1 might be the D (6 bases). The CDR3 loop reads CASSYVVGTQVDEQYF. In DNA, the CDR3 is TGTGCCAGCAGTTACGTTGTCGGGACACAGGTCGACGAGCAGTACTTC.